These T cell receptor beta chains were read from a single sample in a study of blood T cell repertoires in COVID-19. TCRdb keeps only in-frame clones here, not all; method: immunoSEQ multiplex PCR. In the table there are approximately 110,000 clones, 65% to 80% of which are singletons. The sample was peripheral blood. The source of these receptors is a woman aged 65 to 85 with acute or convalescent COVID-19. Both conserved end residues are part of each CDR3. Each record gives: J gene, V gene, CDR3 protein.

J gene: TRBJ1-1
V gene: TRBV7-7
CDR3 protein: CASSPGTGGDSKTEAFF

J gene: TRBJ1-1
V gene: TRBV28
CDR3 protein: CASSLADRVRYVEAFF

J gene: TRBJ2-1
V gene: TRBV12-3/TRBV12-4
CDR3 protein: CASPSGNEQFF

J gene: TRBJ1-1
V gene: TRBV27
CDR3 protein: CASSNRGRGGTEAFF

J gene: TRBJ2-7
V gene: TRBV5-1
CDR3 protein: CASSFVPGQRYEQYF

J gene: TRBJ2-3
V gene: TRBV29-1
CDR3 protein: CSSSSGNLADTQYF

J gene: TRBJ2-1
V gene: TRBV11-2
CDR3 protein: CASTMVRGGHNEQFF

J gene: TRBJ1-5
V gene: TRBV7-9
CDR3 protein: CASSFGLGNQPQHF

J gene: TRBJ1-2
V gene: TRBV24-1
CDR3 protein: CATSDLWGLGGYTF

J gene: TRBJ1-1
V gene: TRBV5-5
CDR3 protein: CASSEGAGVMNTEAFF

J gene: TRBJ1-5
V gene: TRBV5-6
CDR3 protein: CASSLSGTGINQPQHF

J gene: TRBJ2-3
V gene: TRBV5-1
CDR3 protein: CASSLGTSAEYSTDTQYF

J gene: TRBJ1-2
V gene: TRBV2
CDR3 protein: CASSRQGARYGYTF

J gene: TRBJ2-3
V gene: TRBV24-1
CDR3 protein: CATRKTGTDTQYF

J gene: TRBJ1-1
V gene: TRBV27
CDR3 protein: CASKGTAMGNNEAFF

J gene: TRBJ2-5
V gene: TRBV3-1/TRBV3-2
CDR3 protein: CASSPTGEDWETQYF

J gene: TRBJ2-7
V gene: TRBV12-5
CDR3 protein: CASGFATGTGSPHWTF

J gene: TRBJ2-4
V gene: TRBV28
CDR3 protein: CASSLESGYAAKNIQYF

J gene: TRBJ2-5
V gene: TRBV7-2
CDR3 protein: CASSSSGGRGTQYF

J gene: TRBJ2-1
V gene: TRBV4-2
CDR3 protein: CASSPFSGGKGNEQFF

J gene: TRBJ1-1
V gene: TRBV12-5
CDR3 protein: CASGPRQGNTEAFF

J gene: TRBJ1-2
V gene: TRBV19
CDR3 protein: CASSQTGTGARSNYGYTF

J gene: TRBJ2-1
V gene: TRBV11-3
CDR3 protein: CASSLWASTYNEQFF

J gene: TRBJ1-6
V gene: TRBV9
CDR3 protein: CASSIRGTGDSPLHF

J gene: TRBJ2-5
V gene: TRBV7-2
CDR3 protein: CASRRDRGRETQYF

J gene: TRBJ1-4
V gene: TRBV11-2
CDR3 protein: CASSLPPGLINEKLFF

J gene: TRBJ1-5
V gene: TRBV5-1
CDR3 protein: CASSFNAGGNQPQHF

J gene: TRBJ2-1
V gene: TRBV2
CDR3 protein: CASSGQGYNEQFF

J gene: TRBJ2-2
V gene: TRBV24-1
CDR3 protein: CATSDLGDRLGELFF

J gene: TRBJ2-7
V gene: TRBV18
CDR3 protein: CASSPPYGTGGYEQYF

J gene: TRBJ2-7
V gene: TRBV2
CDR3 protein: CASGQGIYEQYF

J gene: TRBJ2-7
V gene: TRBV4-3
CDR3 protein: CASSLLMDGTSGGWGPYEQYF

J gene: TRBJ1-2
V gene: TRBV3-1/TRBV3-2
CDR3 protein: CASSQQAGHGYTF

J gene: TRBJ1-6
V gene: TRBV30
CDR3 protein: CAWSGGRGVYNSPLHF

J gene: TRBJ1-2
V gene: TRBV29-1
CDR3 protein: CSVVWLSSSTRGYGYTF

J gene: TRBJ1-2
V gene: TRBV4-1
CDR3 protein: CASSLGTASNYGYTF

J gene: TRBJ1-2
V gene: TRBV7-9
CDR3 protein: CASSLTGVTYGYTF